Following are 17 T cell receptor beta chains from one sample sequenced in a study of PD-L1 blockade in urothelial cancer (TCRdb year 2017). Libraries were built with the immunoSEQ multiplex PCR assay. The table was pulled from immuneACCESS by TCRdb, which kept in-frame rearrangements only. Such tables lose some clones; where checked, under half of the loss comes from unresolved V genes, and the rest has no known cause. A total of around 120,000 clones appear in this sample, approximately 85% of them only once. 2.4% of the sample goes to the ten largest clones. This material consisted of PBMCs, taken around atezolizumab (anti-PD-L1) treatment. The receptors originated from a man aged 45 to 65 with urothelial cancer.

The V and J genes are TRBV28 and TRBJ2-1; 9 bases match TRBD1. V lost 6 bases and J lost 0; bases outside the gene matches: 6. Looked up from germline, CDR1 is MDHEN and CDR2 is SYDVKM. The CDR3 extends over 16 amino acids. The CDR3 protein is CASRGQGKDSYNEQFF. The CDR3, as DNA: TGTGCCAGCAGGGGACAGGGAAAAGACTCCTACAATGAGCAGTTCTTC.

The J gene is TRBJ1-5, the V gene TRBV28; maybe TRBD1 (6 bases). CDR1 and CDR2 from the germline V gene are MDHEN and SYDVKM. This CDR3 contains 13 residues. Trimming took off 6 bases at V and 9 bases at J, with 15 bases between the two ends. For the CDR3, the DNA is TGTGCCAGCAGGTCGGACAGTCGAGGGCCCCAGCATTTT. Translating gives CASRSDSRGPQHF.

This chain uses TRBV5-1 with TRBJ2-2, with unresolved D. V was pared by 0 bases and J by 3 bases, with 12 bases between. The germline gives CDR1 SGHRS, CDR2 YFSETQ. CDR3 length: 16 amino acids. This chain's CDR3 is CASSLVVSRDTGELFF. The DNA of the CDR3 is TGCGCCAGCAGCTTGGTGGTTAGTCGGGACACCGGGGAGCTGTTTTTT.

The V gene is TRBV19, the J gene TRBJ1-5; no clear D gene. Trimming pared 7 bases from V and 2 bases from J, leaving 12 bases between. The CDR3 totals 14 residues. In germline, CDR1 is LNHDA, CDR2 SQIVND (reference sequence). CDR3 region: CASKVGGGNQPQHF. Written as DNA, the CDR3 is TGTGCCAGTAAAGTGGGAGGAGGCAATCAGCCCCAGCATTTT.

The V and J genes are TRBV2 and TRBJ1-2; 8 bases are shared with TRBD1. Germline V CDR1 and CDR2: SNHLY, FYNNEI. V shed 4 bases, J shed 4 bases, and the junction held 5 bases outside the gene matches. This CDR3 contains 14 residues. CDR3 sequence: CASSVGQGAYGYTF. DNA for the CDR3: TGTGCCAGCAGTGTTGGACAGGGTGCCTATGGCTACACCTTC. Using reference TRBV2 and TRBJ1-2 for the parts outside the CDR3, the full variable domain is EPEVTQTPSHQVTQMGQEVILRCVPISNHLYFYWYRQILGQKVEFLVSFYNNEISEKSEIFDDQFSVERPDGSNFTLKIRSTKLEDSAMYFCASSVGQGAYGYTFGSGTRLTVV.

The chain's CDR3 is CASSLRLAGDTDTQYF. The CDR3 coding sequence is TGTGCCAGCAGCTTACGTCTAGCGGGCGACACAGATACGCAGTATTTT. The V and J genes are TRBV13 and TRBJ2-3, with 8 bases lining up with TRBD2. The germline V gene has CDR1 PRHDT and CDR2 FYEKMQ (reference sequence). The CDR3 consists of 16 residues. With V trimmed by 2 bases and J by 2 bases, 6 bases remained unmatched.

CDR3 sequence: CASSFGGRVENTEAFF. CDR3 sequence (DNA): TGCGCCAGCAGCTTCGGCGGCAGGGTAGAGAACACTGAAGCTTTCTTT. The chain joins TRBV5-1 to TRBJ1-1, with D tentatively TRBD1 (5 bases). The CDR3 spans 16 residues. Germline values: CDR1 SGHRS, CDR2 YFSETQ. Trimming removed 2 bases at V and 1 base at J, with 15 bases between. Complete variable domain (other parts from reference TRBV5-1 and TRBJ1-1): KAGVTQTPRYLIKTRGQQVTLSCSPISGHRSVSWYQQTPGQGLQFLFEYFSETQRNKGNFPGRFSGRQFSNSRSEMNVSTLELGDSALYLCASSFGGRVENTEAFFGQGTRLTVV.

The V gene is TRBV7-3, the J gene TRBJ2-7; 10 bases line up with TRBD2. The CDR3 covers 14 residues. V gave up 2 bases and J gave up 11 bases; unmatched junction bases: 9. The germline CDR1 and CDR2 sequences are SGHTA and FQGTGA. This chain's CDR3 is CASSLGLAGDEKYF. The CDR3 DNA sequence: TGTGCCAGCAGCTTAGGCCTAGCGGGAGATGAGAAGTACTTC. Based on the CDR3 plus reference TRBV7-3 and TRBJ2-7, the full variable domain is GAGVSQTPSNKVTEKGKYVELRCDPISGHTALYWYRQSLGQGPEFLIYFQGTGAADDSGLPNDRFFAVRPEGSVSTLKIQRTERGDSAVYLCASSLGLAGDEKYFGPGTRLTVT.

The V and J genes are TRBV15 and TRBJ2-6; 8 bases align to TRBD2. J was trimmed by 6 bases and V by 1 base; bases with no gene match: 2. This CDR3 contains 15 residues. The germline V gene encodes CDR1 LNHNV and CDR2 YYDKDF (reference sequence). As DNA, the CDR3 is TGTGCCACCAGCAGAGGAGCGGGAGAGGCCAACGTCCTGACTTTC. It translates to CATSRGAGEANVLTF.

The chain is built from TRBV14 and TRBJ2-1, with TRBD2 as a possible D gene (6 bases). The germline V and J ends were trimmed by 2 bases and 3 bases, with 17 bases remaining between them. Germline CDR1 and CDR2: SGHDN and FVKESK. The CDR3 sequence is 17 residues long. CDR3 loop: CASSQKWAGGVYNEQFF. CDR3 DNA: TGTGCCAGCAGCCAAAAGTGGGCTGGAGGGGTCTACAATGAGCAGTTCTTC.

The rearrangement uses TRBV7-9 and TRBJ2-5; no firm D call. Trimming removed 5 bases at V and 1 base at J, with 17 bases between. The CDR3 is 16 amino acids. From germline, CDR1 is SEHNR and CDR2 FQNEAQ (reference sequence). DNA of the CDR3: TGTGCCAGCAGCCCGACCCTAAGGCGGTCCCAAGAGACCCAGTACTTC. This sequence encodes CASSPTLRRSQETQYF.

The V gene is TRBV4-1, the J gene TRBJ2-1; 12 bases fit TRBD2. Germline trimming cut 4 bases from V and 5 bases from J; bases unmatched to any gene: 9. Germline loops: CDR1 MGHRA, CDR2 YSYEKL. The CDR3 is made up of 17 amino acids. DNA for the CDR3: TGCGCCAGCAGCCTCCCCCCACTAGCGGGAGGAAACAATGAGCAGTTCTTC. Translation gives CASSLPPLAGGNNEQFF.

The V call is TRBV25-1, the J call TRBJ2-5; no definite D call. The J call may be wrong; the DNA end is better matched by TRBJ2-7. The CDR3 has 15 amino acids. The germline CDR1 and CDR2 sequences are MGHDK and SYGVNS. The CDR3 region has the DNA TGTGCCAGCAGTGAATTTTGCAAAGCCTCCTACGAGCAGTACTTC. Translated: CASSEFCKASYEQYF.

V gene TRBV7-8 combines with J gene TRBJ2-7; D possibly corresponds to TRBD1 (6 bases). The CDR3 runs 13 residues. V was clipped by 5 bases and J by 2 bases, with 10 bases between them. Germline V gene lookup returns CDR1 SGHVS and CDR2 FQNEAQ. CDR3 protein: CASSRTVTYEQYF. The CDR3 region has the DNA TGTGCCAGCAGCCGGACAGTAACCTACGAGCAGTACTTC.

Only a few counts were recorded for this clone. DNA of the CDR3: TGTGCCAGCAGTCGTCAGAGGCAGGGGCGATACACCTCCTATAATTCACCCCTCCACTTT. Translating gives CASSRQRQGRYTSYNSPLHF. The rearrangement uses TRBV28 and TRBJ1-6; D is perhaps TRBD1 (6 bases). V lost 5 bases to trimming and J lost 0 bases, with 23 bases between them. The CDR3 runs to 20 residues. Germline loops: CDR1 MDHEN, CDR2 SYDVKM.

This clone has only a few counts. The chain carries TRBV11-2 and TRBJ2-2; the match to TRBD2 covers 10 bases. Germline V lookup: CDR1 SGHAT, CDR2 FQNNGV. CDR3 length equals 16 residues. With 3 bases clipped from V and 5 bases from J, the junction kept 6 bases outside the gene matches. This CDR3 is CASSLTSGSFTGELFF. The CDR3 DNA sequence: TGTGCCAGCAGCTTGACTAGCGGGTCCTTTACCGGGGAGCTGTTTTTT.

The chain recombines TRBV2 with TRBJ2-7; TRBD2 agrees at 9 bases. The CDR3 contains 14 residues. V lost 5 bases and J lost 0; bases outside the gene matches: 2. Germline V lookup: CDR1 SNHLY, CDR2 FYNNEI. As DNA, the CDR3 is TGTGCCAGCAGTAGCGGGAGGAACTCCTACGAGCAGTACTTC. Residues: CASSSGRNSYEQYF.